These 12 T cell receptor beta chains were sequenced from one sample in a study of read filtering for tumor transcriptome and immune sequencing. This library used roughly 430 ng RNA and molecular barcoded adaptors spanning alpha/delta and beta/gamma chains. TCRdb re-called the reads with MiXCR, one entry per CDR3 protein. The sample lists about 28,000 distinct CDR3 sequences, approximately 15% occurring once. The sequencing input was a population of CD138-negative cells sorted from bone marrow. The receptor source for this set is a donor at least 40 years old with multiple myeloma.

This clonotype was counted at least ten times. This CDR3 reads CASSMTDPQYF. DNA for the CDR3: TGTGCCAGCAGCATGACTGACCCGCAGTATTTT. The chain is built from TRBV11-3 and TRBJ2-3; D is ambiguous. CDR3 length equals 11 residues. Trimming removed 5 bases at V and 10 bases at J, with 10 bases between. Germline V gene lookup returns CDR1 SGHNT and CDR2 YENEEA.

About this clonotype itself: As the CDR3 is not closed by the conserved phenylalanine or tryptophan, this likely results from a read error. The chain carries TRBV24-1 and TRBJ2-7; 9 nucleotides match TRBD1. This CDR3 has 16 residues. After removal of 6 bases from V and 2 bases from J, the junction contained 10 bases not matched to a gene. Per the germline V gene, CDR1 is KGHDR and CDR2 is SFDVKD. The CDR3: CATSPLGGTGPYEQYL. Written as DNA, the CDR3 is TGTGCCACCAGTCCCCTAGGGGGGACAGGGCCCTACGAGCAGTACCTC.

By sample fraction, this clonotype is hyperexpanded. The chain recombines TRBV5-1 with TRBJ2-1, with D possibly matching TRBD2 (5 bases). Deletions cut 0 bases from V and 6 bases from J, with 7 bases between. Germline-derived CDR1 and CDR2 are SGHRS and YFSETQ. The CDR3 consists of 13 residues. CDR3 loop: CASSLGTSNEQFF. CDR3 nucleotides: TGCGCCAGCAGCTTGGGAACTAGCAATGAGCAGTTCTTC.

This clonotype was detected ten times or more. DNA for the CDR3: TGCAGTGCTAGAGATACAGTCGGGACTAGCGGGCAAAGCTCCTACGAGCAGTACTTC. Translating it yields CSARDTVGTSGQSSYEQYF. This chain joins TRBV20-1 and TRBJ2-7; 12 bases match TRBD2. This CDR3 comprises 19 residues. After removal of 0 bases from V and 0 bases from J, the junction contained 12 bases not matched to a gene. CDR1 and CDR2 (germline): DFQATT, SNEGSKA (reference sequence).

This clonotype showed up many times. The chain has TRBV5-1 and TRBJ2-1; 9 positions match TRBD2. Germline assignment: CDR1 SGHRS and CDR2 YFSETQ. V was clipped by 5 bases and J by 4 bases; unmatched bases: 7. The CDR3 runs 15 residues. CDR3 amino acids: CASSSGTSKYNEQFF. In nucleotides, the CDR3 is TGCGCCAGCAGTTCCGGGACTAGCAAGTACAATGAGCAGTTCTTC. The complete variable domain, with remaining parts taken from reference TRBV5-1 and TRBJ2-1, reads KAGVTQTPRYLIKTRGQQVTLSCSPISGHRSVSWYQQTPGQGLQFLFEYFSETQRNKGNFPGRFSGRQFSNSRSEMNVSTLELGDSALYLCASSSGTSKYNEQFFGPGTRLTVL.

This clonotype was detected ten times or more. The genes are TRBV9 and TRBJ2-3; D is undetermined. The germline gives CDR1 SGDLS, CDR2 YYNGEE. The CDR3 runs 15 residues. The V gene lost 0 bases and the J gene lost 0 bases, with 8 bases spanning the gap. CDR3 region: CASSVDGRSTDTQYF. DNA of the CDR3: TGTGCCAGCAGCGTAGACGGAAGAAGCACAGATACGCAGTATTTT.

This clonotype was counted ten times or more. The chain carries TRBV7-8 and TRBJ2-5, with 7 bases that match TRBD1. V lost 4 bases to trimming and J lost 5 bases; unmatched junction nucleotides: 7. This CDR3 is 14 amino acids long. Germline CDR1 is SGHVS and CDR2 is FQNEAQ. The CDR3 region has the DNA TGTGCCAGCAGCTACAACCAGGGGGTGGAGACCCAGTACTTC. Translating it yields CASSYNQGVETQYF.

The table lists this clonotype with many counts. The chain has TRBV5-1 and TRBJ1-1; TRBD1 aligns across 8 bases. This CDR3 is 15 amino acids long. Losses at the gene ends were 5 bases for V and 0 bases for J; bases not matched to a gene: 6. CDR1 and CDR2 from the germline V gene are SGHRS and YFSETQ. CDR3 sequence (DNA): TGCGCCAGCAGGATTCAGGGGGCGCTGAACACTGAAGCTTTCTTT. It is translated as CASRIQGALNTEAFF.

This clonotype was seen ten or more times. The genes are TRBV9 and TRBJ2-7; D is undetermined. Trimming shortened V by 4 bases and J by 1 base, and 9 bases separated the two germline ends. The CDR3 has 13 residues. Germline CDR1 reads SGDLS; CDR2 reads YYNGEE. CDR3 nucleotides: TGTGCCAGCAGCAAGACGCATTCCTACGAGCAGTACTTC. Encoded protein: CASSKTHSYEQYF.

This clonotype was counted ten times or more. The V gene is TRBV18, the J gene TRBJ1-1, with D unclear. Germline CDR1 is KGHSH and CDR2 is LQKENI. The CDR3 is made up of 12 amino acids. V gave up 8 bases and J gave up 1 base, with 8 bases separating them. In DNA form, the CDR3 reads TGTGCCAGCGGGCGACAGAACACTGAAGCTTTCTTT. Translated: CASGRQNTEAFF. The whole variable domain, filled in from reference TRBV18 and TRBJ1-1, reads NAGVMQNPRHLVRRRGQEARLRCSPMKGHSHVYWYRQLPEEGLKFMVYLQKENIIDESGMPKERFSAEFPKEGPSILRIQQVVRGDSAAYFCASGRQNTEAFFGQGTRLTVV.

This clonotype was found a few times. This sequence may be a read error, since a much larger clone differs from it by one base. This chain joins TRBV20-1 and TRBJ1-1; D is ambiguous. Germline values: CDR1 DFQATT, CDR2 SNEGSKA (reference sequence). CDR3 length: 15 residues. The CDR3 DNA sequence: TGCAGTGCTAGAGATCGAGGATCTTTGAACGCTGAAGCTTTCTTT. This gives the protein CSARDRGSLNAEAFF.

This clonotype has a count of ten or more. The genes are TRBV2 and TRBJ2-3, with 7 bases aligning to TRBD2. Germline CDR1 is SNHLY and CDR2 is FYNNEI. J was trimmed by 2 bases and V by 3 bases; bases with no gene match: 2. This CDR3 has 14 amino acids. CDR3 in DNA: TGTGCCAGCAGTGACAGCGGGGTCACAGATACGCAGTATTTT. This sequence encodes CASSDSGVTDTQYF.